Below are 18 T cell receptor beta chains sequenced from a single sample in a study of blood T cell repertoires in COVID-19. Here immunoSEQ multiplex PCR was the method, and the copy in TCRdb shows in-frame clones only, minus some. Here the sample spans tens of thousands of clones, roughly 85% being singletons. Sequenced input: peripheral blood. Every receptor here comes from a human donor in a cohort sampled during active COVID-19.

This clone was recorded once. This chain links TRBV11-2 with TRBJ2-6, with TRBD1 matching over 11 bases. Trimming at V came to 5 bases and at J to 0 bases, leaving 9 bases not matched to a gene. Germline V gene data show CDR1 as SGHAT and CDR2 as FQNNGV. CDR3 length equals 19 residues. The CDR3 spells CASSLTSGTGGSGANVLTF. The CDR3 DNA reads as TGTGCCAGCAGCCTCACATCCGGGACAGGGGGCTCTGGGGCCAACGTCCTGACTTTC.

The rearrangement uses TRBV12-5 and TRBJ2-7; 9 bases align to TRBD2. Trimming took 6 bases from V and 3 from J; bases not matched to a gene: 3. Germline V gene lookup returns CDR1 LGHNT and CDR2 FRNRAP. The CDR3 covers 13 residues. The DNA of the CDR3 is TGTGCTAGTGGCCTTAGCGGGGGCTACGAGCAGTACTTC. It translates to CASGLSGGYEQYF. The full variable domain, with the rest looked up from reference TRBV12-5 and TRBJ2-7, is DARVTQTPRHKVTEMGQEVTMRCQPILGHNTVFWYRQTMMQGLELLAYFRNRAPLDDSGMPKDRFSAEMPDATLATLKIQPSEPRDSAVYFCASGLSGGYEQYFGPGTRLTVT.

This chain connects TRBV3-1 (or the pseudogene TRBV3-2) to TRBJ2-3; 8 nucleotides align to TRBD2. V gave up 4 bases and J gave up 0 bases; unmatched junction bases: 6. Germline loops: CDR1 LGHDT, CDR2 YNNKEL (reference sequence). The CDR3 totals 16 residues. The CDR3 nucleotides are TGTGCCAGCAGCCCTCTAGCGGGCCCTAGCACAGATACGCAGTATTTT. Protein product: CASSPLAGPSTDTQYF.

This rearrangement joins TRBV19 to TRBJ1-2; TRBD1 matches at 8 bases. CDR1 is LNHDA, CDR2 SQIVND, per germline (reference sequence). The CDR3 runs 15 residues. The V and J ends lost 4 bases and 4 bases, in that order; junction bases with no gene match: 8. The CDR3 sequence: CASSRHGTGIYGYTF. The CDR3 region has the DNA TGTGCCAGTAGTAGACACGGGACAGGTATCTATGGCTACACCTTC.

V and J are TRBV15 and TRBJ1-5, with D maybe TRBD1 (6 bases). V was trimmed by 0 bases and J by 7 bases, leaving 7 bases between them. The CDR3 extends over 13 amino acids. Germline values: CDR1 LNHNV, CDR2 YYDKDF (reference sequence). The CDR3 sequence is CATSRDQGQPQHF. The CDR3 nucleotides read TGTGCCACCAGCAGAGATCAGGGGCAGCCCCAGCATTTT.

The chain uses TRBV6-2 or TRBV6-3 and TRBJ2-1; D is ambiguous. CDR1 is MNHEY, CDR2 SVGEGT, per germline. The CDR3 consists of 15 residues. V was cut by 2 bases and J by 4 bases, with 12 bases left in between. CDR3 loop: CASSYAWRNYNEQFF. The CDR3 coding sequence is TGTGCCAGCAGTTACGCCTGGCGGAATTACAATGAGCAGTTCTTC.

The J gene is TRBJ2-1, the V gene TRBV9; the D gene is possibly TRBD2 (6 bases). V lost 2 bases and J 9 bases, leaving 21 bases between the germline ends. The CDR3 consists of 16 residues. The V gene's germline CDR1 is SGDLS and CDR2 YYNGEE. The CDR3 loop reads CASSVGSSAFGGEQFF. The CDR3 nucleotides read TGTGCCAGCAGCGTGGGATCTAGCGCCTTTGGGGGTGAGCAGTTCTTC.

The sample holds one count of this clone. At one end the junction does not follow the germline gene, possibly because of a read error. The V call is TRBV7-9, the J call TRBJ2-2; D is unresolved. The V gene's germline CDR1 is SEHNR and CDR2 FQNEAQ (reference sequence). The CDR3 is 15 residues long. CDR3 sequence (DNA): TGTGCCAGCAGCGTAGCTTACAGGAACACCGGGGAGCTGTTTTTT. Translating it yields CASSVAYRNTGELFF.

This clone occurred once. This CDR3 is also generated by other DNA sequences in the sample. The V gene is TRBV28, the J gene TRBJ2-7, with D hard to call. The CDR3 is 14 amino acids. Germline loops: CDR1 MDHEN, CDR2 SYDVKM. Trimming cost V 4 bases and J 2 bases, with 12 bases left between them. The CDR3 spells CASSSPTGTYEQYF. The CDR3 nucleotides read TGTGCCAGCAGTTCTCCGACTGGCACCTACGAGCAGTACTTC.

The chain carries TRBV6-2 or TRBV6-3 and TRBJ2-7, with 7 nucleotides matching TRBD1. J lost 4 bases, V lost 6 bases, and 6 bases had no gene match. From germline, CDR1 is MNHEY and CDR2 SVGEGT. The CDR3 is made up of 13 amino acids. CDR3 sequence reads: CASSDRVSYEQYF. For the CDR3, the DNA is TGTGCCAGCAGCGACAGGGTCAGTTACGAGCAGTACTTC.

The rearrangement links TRBV2 to TRBJ2-3; D gene unclear. Trimming took off 1 base at V and 11 bases at J, with 10 bases between the two ends. The V gene's germline CDR1 is SNHLY and CDR2 FYNNEI. This CDR3 has 12 amino acids. CDR3 nucleotides: TGTGCCAGCAGTGAAGGGCGGTATGGGCAGTATTTT. Its protein is CASSEGRYGQYF.

V is TRBV28 and J is TRBJ2-7, with 9 bases identical to TRBD1. The CDR3 sequence is 15 residues long. From germline, CDR1 is MDHEN and CDR2 SYDVKM. J lost 2 bases, V lost 8 bases, and 10 bases had no gene match. The CDR3 region has the DNA TGTGCCAGCGCCATAGGGACAGGGAGTCCCTACGAGCAGTACTTC. Encoded protein: CASAIGTGSPYEQYF. The full variable domain, rest sourced from reference TRBV28 and TRBJ2-7, is DVKVTQSSRYLVKRTGEKVFLECVQDMDHENMFWYRQDPGLGLRLIYFSYDVKMKEKGDIPEGYSVSREKKERFSLILESASTNQTSMYLCASAIGTGSPYEQYFGPGTRLTVT.

The CDR3 spells CASSLGLRPGELFF. CDR3 DNA: TGTGCCAGCAGTTTAGGTCTCAGGCCCGGGGAGCTGTTTTTT. This chain connects TRBV28 to TRBJ2-2; no reliable D call. CDR3 length: 14 residues. Germline loops: CDR1 MDHEN, CDR2 SYDVKM. V was cut by 2 bases and J by 6 bases, with 10 bases left in between.

The chain uses TRBV18 and TRBJ1-1; 7 bases match TRBD1. With 6 bases clipped from V and 2 bases from J, the junction kept 3 bases outside the gene matches. The CDR3 loop spans 13 amino acids. The V gene's germline CDR1 is KGHSH and CDR2 LQKENI. This chain's CDR3 is CASSRDSNTEAFF. The CDR3 coding sequence is TGTGCCAGCTCCCGGGACAGTAACACTGAAGCTTTCTTT.

The V and J genes are TRBV6-5 and TRBJ1-5; 7 nucleotides match TRBD1. CDR3 size: 14 residues. The germline V gene has CDR1 MNHEY and CDR2 SVGAGI. Germline trimming cut 6 bases from V and 4 bases from J; bases unmatched to any gene: 6. This CDR3 is CASRQTGRNQPQHF. Written as DNA, the CDR3 is TGTGCCAGCAGGCAGACAGGGAGAAATCAGCCCCAGCATTTT.

This clone was found once. The CDR3 spells CASRLSGIYNEQFF. CDR3 in DNA: TGTGCCAGCAGACTTAGCGGGATCTACAATGAGCAGTTCTTC. The genes are TRBV6-5 and TRBJ2-1, with 8 positions matching TRBD2. The V gene's germline CDR1 is MNHEY and CDR2 SVGAGI. The V and J ends lost 6 bases and 3 bases, in that order; junction bases with no gene match: 4. This CDR3 has 14 residues.

V is TRBV5-1 and J is TRBJ2-7; TRBD2 matches 7 bases. Trimming removed 4 bases from V and 2 bases from J; junction bases left unmatched: 9. The germline CDR1 and CDR2 sequences are SGHRS and YFSETQ. This CDR3 comprises 15 residues. CDR3 DNA: TGCGCCAGCAGCCCCGATGGCGGGGGACCCTACGAGCAGTACTTC. Translated: CASSPDGGGPYEQYF.

V and J are TRBV10-1 and TRBJ2-5; 8 nucleotides line up with TRBD2. Per germline, CDR1 WNHNN and CDR2 SYGVQD (reference sequence). Trimming cost V 2 bases and J 1 base; bases outside gene matches: 6. The CDR3 has 16 amino acids. The CDR3 spells CASSERLAPGQETQYF. CDR3 coding DNA: TGCGCCAGCAGTGAGCGACTAGCGCCCGGCCAAGAGACCCAGTACTTC.